These T cell receptor beta chains were read from a single sample in a study of chemoradiotherapy in HPV16-positive cancers. Assay used: immunoSEQ multiplex PCR; TCRdb lists only in-frame clones, some missing. The table has approximately 5,600 clones, about 74% seen once; the top ten hold roughly 10%. The sample in question was tumor tissue, obtained from a patient who underwent chemoradiotherapy. These receptor sequences come from a human donor with HPV-associated anogenital cancer. Each CDR3 is given with its conserved first and last residue. D genes are given only for firm matches. Not every row has a clone size; where given, it reads once, few, many or a size class.

d_gene: TRBD1; j_gene: TRBJ2-2; abundance: .; v_gene: TRBV9; CDR3aa: CASSVSDRGQNTGELFF; CDR3nt: TGTGCCAGCAGCGTATCCGACAGGGGGCAGAACACCGGGGAGCTGTTTTTT
d_gene: .; j_gene: TRBJ1-1; abundance: .; v_gene: TRBV6-1; CDR3aa: CASRRFTEAFF; CDR3nt: TGTGCCAGCCGAAGGTTCACTGAAGCTTTCTTT
d_gene: .; j_gene: TRBJ2-1; abundance: once; v_gene: TRBV7-3; CDR3aa: CASSPLSGYNEQFF; CDR3nt: TGTGCCAGCAGCCCCCTGTCAGGCTACAATGAGCAGTTCTTC
d_gene: .; j_gene: TRBJ1-1; abundance: .; v_gene: TRBV27; CDR3aa: CASSLSGMNTEAFF; CDR3nt: TGTGCCAGCAGTTTAAGTGGGATGAACACTGAAGCTTTCTTT
d_gene: .; j_gene: TRBJ1-5; abundance: .; v_gene: TRBV5-4; CDR3aa: CASSFASGPQHF; CDR3nt: TGTGCCAGCAGCTTTGCGTCGGGTCCCCAGCATTTT
d_gene: TRBD2; j_gene: TRBJ2-3; abundance: once; v_gene: TRBV19; CDR3aa: CASSIAWTRTTDTQYF; CDR3nt: TGTGCCAGTAGTATAGCCTGGACTAGAACCACAGATACGCAGTATTTT
d_gene: .; j_gene: TRBJ2-6; abundance: few; v_gene: TRBV11-3; CDR3aa: CASRDPGAGANVLTF; CDR3nt: TGTGCCAGCAGGGATCCAGGGGCTGGGGCCAACGTCCTGACTTTC
d_gene: TRBD1; j_gene: TRBJ2-2; abundance: large; v_gene: TRBV29-1; CDR3aa: CSVEDTTGLRAGELFF; CDR3nt: TGCAGCGTTGAAGATACGACAGGGTTACGTGCCGGGGAGCTGTTTTTT
d_gene: .; j_gene: TRBJ1-6; abundance: .; v_gene: TRBV7-9; CDR3aa: CASTDRVKPGKVGSPLHF; CDR3nt: TGTGCCAGCACCGACAGAGTCAAGCCAGGGAAGGTAGGTTCACCCCTCCACTTT
d_gene: .; j_gene: TRBJ2-5; abundance: .; v_gene: TRBV11-2; CDR3aa: CASSLVQGQETQYF; CDR3nt: TGTGCCAGCAGCTTAGTCCAGGGACAAGAGACCCAGTACTTC
d_gene: TRBD1; j_gene: TRBJ2-2; abundance: .; v_gene: TRBV6-1; CDR3aa: CASPRQGITGELFF; CDR3nt: TGTGCCAGCCCCCGACAGGGGATCACCGGGGAGCTGTTTTTT
d_gene: TRBD1; j_gene: TRBJ1-3; abundance: .; v_gene: TRBV6-5; CDR3aa: CASSSRTGGNTIYF; CDR3nt: TGTGCCAGCAGTTCCCGGACAGGGGGAAACACCATATATTTT
d_gene: .; j_gene: TRBJ2-7; abundance: .; v_gene: TRBV5-1; CDR3aa: CASSLGQGVDEQYF; CDR3nt: TGCGCCAGCAGCTTGGGGCAGGGCGTAGACGAGCAGTACTTC
d_gene: .; j_gene: TRBJ1-2; abundance: few; v_gene: TRBV19; CDR3aa: CASRRRAVNYGYTF; CDR3nt: TGTGCCAGTCGGCGCAGGGCCGTTAACTATGGCTACACCTTC
d_gene: TRBD1; j_gene: TRBJ2-3; abundance: .; v_gene: TRBV29-1; CDR3aa: CSVGPDRGTDTQYF; CDR3nt: TGCAGCGTCGGCCCGGACAGGGGGACAGATACGCAGTATTTT
d_gene: .; j_gene: TRBJ2-3; abundance: .; v_gene: TRBV2; CDR3aa: CASKRGPSLSDTQYF; CDR3nt: TGTGCCAGCAAGAGGGGACCTAGCCTGTCAGATACGCAGTATTTT
d_gene: .; j_gene: TRBJ2-2; abundance: .; v_gene: TRBV12-5; CDR3aa: CASGRPDVVNTGELFF; CDR3nt: TGTGCTAGTGGCCGCCCTGACGTAGTCAACACCGGGGAGCTGTTTTTT
d_gene: .; j_gene: TRBJ2-7; abundance: few; v_gene: TRBV5-5; CDR3aa: CASSLASTITYEQYF; CDR3nt: TGTGCCAGCAGCTTAGCATCGACCATCACCTACGAGCAGTACTTC
d_gene: .; j_gene: TRBJ2-2; abundance: .; v_gene: TRBV5-1; CDR3aa: CASSRDGRVNTGELFF; CDR3nt: TGCGCCAGCAGCCGAGACGGTAGGGTGAACACCGGGGAGCTGTTTTTT
d_gene: TRBD2; j_gene: TRBJ2-5; abundance: .; v_gene: TRBV2; CDR3aa: CASRPLAGASETQYF; CDR3nt: TGTGCCAGCAGACCACTAGCGGGAGCGAGTGAGACCCAGTACTTC
d_gene: .; j_gene: TRBJ2-3; abundance: .; v_gene: TRBV29-1; CDR3aa: CSVSKGRTDTQYF; CDR3nt: TGCAGCGTCTCGAAGGGGCGCACAGATACGCAGTATTTT
d_gene: TRBD1; j_gene: TRBJ1-3; abundance: .; v_gene: TRBV9; CDR3aa: CASSVWGTGDTTIYF; CDR3nt: TGTGCCAGCAGCGTATGGGGGACAGGGGACACCACCATATATTTT
d_gene: .; j_gene: TRBJ1-1; abundance: .; v_gene: TRBV6-1; CDR3aa: CASSENQVGRNTEAFF; CDR3nt: TGTGCCAGCAGTGAAAATCAGGTCGGAAGAAACACTGAAGCTTTCTTT
d_gene: .; j_gene: TRBJ2-3; abundance: .; v_gene: TRBV15; CDR3aa: CATSREYLDTQYF; CDR3nt: TGTGCCACCAGCAGAGAGTATCTGGATACGCAGTATTTT
d_gene: .; j_gene: TRBJ1-4; abundance: .; v_gene: TRBV6-1; CDR3aa: CASSDGTANEKLFF; CDR3nt: TGTGCCAGCAGTGACGGGACTGCTAATGAAAAACTGTTTTTT
d_gene: .; j_gene: TRBJ1-2; abundance: .; v_gene: TRBV6-1; CDR3aa: CASSDRRLGYTF; CDR3nt: TGTGCCAGCAGTGACAGGAGGCTAGGCTACACCTTC
d_gene: TRBD2; j_gene: TRBJ2-5; abundance: .; v_gene: TRBV5-1; CDR3aa: CASSFGLAGVRRETQYF; CDR3nt: TGCGCCAGCAGCTTCGGCCTAGCGGGAGTTCGACGGGAGACCCAGTACTTC
d_gene: TRBD2; j_gene: TRBJ2-2; abundance: few; v_gene: TRBV4-2; CDR3aa: CASSSRLAGTGELFF; CDR3nt: TGTGCCAGCAGCTCCAGACTAGCGGGGACCGGGGAGCTGTTTTTT
d_gene: .; j_gene: TRBJ2-2; abundance: .; v_gene: TRBV11-2; CDR3aa: CASSLGVAGWPGELFF; CDR3nt: TGTGCCAGCAGCTTAGGGGTGGCAGGGTGGCCCGGGGAGCTGTTTTTT
d_gene: TRBD1; j_gene: TRBJ1-5; abundance: .; v_gene: TRBV4-1; CDR3aa: CASSQDKGTVYSNQPQHF; CDR3nt: TGCGCCAGCAGCCAAGATAAGGGGACAGTTTATAGCAATCAGCCCCAGCATTTT
d_gene: .; j_gene: TRBJ1-2; abundance: .; v_gene: TRBV27; CDR3aa: CASSRTTNYGYTF; CDR3nt: TGTGCCAGCAGTCGGACAACTAACTATGGCTACACCTTC
d_gene: .; j_gene: TRBJ2-7; abundance: .; v_gene: TRBV4-1; CDR3aa: CASSQSGRSYEQYF; CDR3nt: TGCGCCAGCAGCCAAAGCGGGCGGTCCTACGAGCAGTACTTC
d_gene: .; j_gene: TRBJ2-7; abundance: .; v_gene: TRBV29-1; CDR3aa: CSVKSRGLWEQYF; CDR3nt: TGCAGCGTTAAAAGCAGGGGACTCTGGGAGCAGTACTTC
d_gene: .; j_gene: TRBJ1-2; abundance: .; v_gene: TRBV6-1; CDR3aa: CASSDVYGRGGYTF; CDR3nt: TGTGCCAGCAGTGACGTTTACGGTCGGGGTGGCTACACCTTC
d_gene: .; j_gene: TRBJ1-2; abundance: .; v_gene: TRBV7-9; CDR3aa: CASSSETGGYTF; CDR3nt: TGTGCCAGCAGCTCTGAGACAGGCGGCTACACCTTC
d_gene: TRBD2; j_gene: TRBJ2-1; abundance: .; v_gene: TRBV5-4; CDR3aa: CASSLGLAGGQSEQFF; CDR3nt: TGTGCCAGCAGCTTGGGACTAGCGGGAGGGCAGAGTGAGCAGTTCTTC
d_gene: TRBD2; j_gene: TRBJ2-5; abundance: .; v_gene: TRBV5-1; CDR3aa: CASSWGLAGETQYF; CDR3nt: TGCGCCAGCAGCTGGGGACTAGCGGGTGAGACCCAGTACTTC
d_gene: .; j_gene: TRBJ2-7; abundance: .; v_gene: TRBV20-1; CDR3aa: CSALGPYEQYF; CDR3nt: TGCAGTGCTCTGGGGCCCTACGAGCAGTACTTC
d_gene: TRBD1; j_gene: TRBJ2-7; abundance: .; v_gene: TRBV5-1; CDR3aa: CASRVQGSSNEQYF; CDR3nt: TGCGCCAGCAGAGTACAGGGGAGTAGCAACGAGCAGTACTTC
d_gene: TRBD1; j_gene: TRBJ1-1; abundance: .; v_gene: TRBV9; CDR3aa: CASSDSTGSVAEAFF; CDR3nt: TGTGCCAGCAGTGACTCGACAGGGTCCGTCGCTGAAGCTTTCTTT
d_gene: .; j_gene: TRBJ1-4; abundance: once; v_gene: TRBV18; CDR3aa: CASSPPTEGNEKLFF; CDR3nt: TGTGCCAGCTCACCGCCGACGGAGGGAAATGAAAAACTGTTTTTT
d_gene: .; j_gene: TRBJ2-1; abundance: few; v_gene: TRBV7-2; CDR3aa: CASSWGHQNNEQFF; CDR3nt: TGTGCCAGCAGCTGGGGACACCAAAACAATGAGCAGTTCTTC
d_gene: TRBD2; j_gene: TRBJ2-1; abundance: few; v_gene: TRBV14; CDR3aa: CASSLTLAGAASGNEQFF; CDR3nt: TGTGCCAGCAGCCTCACACTAGCGGGAGCCGCTTCGGGCAATGAGCAGTTCTTC
d_gene: .; j_gene: TRBJ1-2; abundance: .; v_gene: TRBV6-5; CDR3aa: CASSYPLGQASF; CDR3nt: TGTGCCAGCAGTTACCCTTTAGGGCAGGCAAGTTTC
d_gene: .; j_gene: TRBJ2-1; abundance: .; v_gene: TRBV28; CDR3aa: CASSLRTRGGNEQFF; CDR3nt: TGTGCCAGCAGTTTACGTACTAGGGGGGGCAATGAGCAGTTCTTC
d_gene: .; j_gene: TRBJ2-1; abundance: .; v_gene: TRBV30; CDR3aa: CAWRLGGNEQFF; CDR3nt: TGTGCCTGGAGGCTGGGGGGCAATGAGCAGTTCTTC
d_gene: TRBD2; j_gene: TRBJ2-3; abundance: .; v_gene: TRBV7-8; CDR3aa: CASRGGTDTQYF; CDR3nt: TGTGCCAGCAGGGGGGGGACAGATACGCAGTATTTT
d_gene: .; j_gene: TRBJ1-2; abundance: .; v_gene: TRBV6-6; CDR3aa: CASSSQTGTIYGYTF; CDR3nt: TGTGCCAGCAGTTCCCAAACAGGGACCATCTATGGCTACACCTTC
d_gene: .; j_gene: TRBJ1-5; abundance: .; v_gene: TRBV30; CDR3aa: CAWSPVPNQPQHF; CDR3nt: TGTGCCTGGAGTCCCGTCCCTAATCAGCCCCAGCATTTT
d_gene: TRBD1; j_gene: TRBJ1-4; abundance: .; v_gene: TRBV27; CDR3aa: CASGGTGVATNEKLFF; CDR3nt: TGTGCCAGCGGGGGAACAGGGGTGGCAACTAATGAAAAACTGTTTTTT
d_gene: .; j_gene: TRBJ1-4; abundance: .; v_gene: TRBV28; CDR3aa: CASSLGSMAQGDEKLFF; CDR3nt: TGTGCCAGCAGTTTGGGAAGTATGGCACAGGGCGATGAAAAACTGTTTTTT
d_gene: .; j_gene: TRBJ1-1; abundance: .; v_gene: TRBV7-9; CDR3aa: CASSLAVRTAAFF; CDR3nt: TGTGCCAGCAGCTTAGCAGTGCGGACTGCCGCTTTCTTT
d_gene: TRBD2; j_gene: TRBJ2-5; abundance: .; v_gene: TRBV30; CDR3aa: CAWRGGLAGETQYF; CDR3nt: TGTGCCTGGAGAGGGGGACTAGCGGGAGAGACCCAGTACTTC
d_gene: .; j_gene: TRBJ1-5; abundance: .; v_gene: TRBV6-1; CDR3aa: CASSEPGVNQPQHF; CDR3nt: TGTGCCAGCAGTGAACCAGGGGTCAATCAGCCCCAGCATTTT
d_gene: TRBD2; j_gene: TRBJ2-3; abundance: .; v_gene: TRBV11-3; CDR3aa: CASLGETSGRHTQYF; CDR3nt: TGTGCCAGCCTAGGAGAGACTAGCGGGAGACATACGCAGTATTTT